These 14 T cell receptor beta chains originate from one sample sequenced in a study of vaccination and CD4 T cells after COVID-19. Specified treatment: roughly ten-day PBMC culture with coronavirus spike peptide pools or control peptides (ViraFEST assay). No cognate antigen is known for these TCRs. Sequencing of DNA taken from cultured CD4+ T cells relied on the Oncomine TCR Beta short-read assay. TCRdb called the PCR reads again in MiXCR, with one record for every CDR3 protein. The sample shows 20,000 or so distinct CDR3 sequences, roughly 56% of them seen only once. Sequenced input: CD4+ T cells from blood, cultured in vitro. Source of these receptors: a human donor who had recovered from COVID-19.

The gene calls are TRBV11-3 and TRBJ2-7; no firm D call. The V gene lost 1 base and the J gene lost 0 bases, with 13 bases spanning the gap. Germline assignment: CDR1 SGHNT and CDR2 YENEEA. The CDR3 loop spans 16 amino acids. CDR3 in amino acids: CASSLGATLTSYEQYF. The DNA of the CDR3 is TGTGCCAGCAGCTTAGGAGCGACCCTCACCTCCTACGAGCAGTACTTC.

The chain uses TRBV7-2 and TRBJ1-5; 10 bases map to TRBD1. This CDR3 region has 16 residues. In germline, CDR1 is SGHTA, CDR2 FQGNSA. V lost 4 bases, J lost 7 bases, and 10 bases stayed unmatched. This chain's CDR3 is CASSWSGTGAGQPQHF. The CDR3 coding sequence is TGTGCCAGCAGCTGGTCCGGGACAGGGGCTGGACAGCCCCAGCATTTT. The full variable domain, in which reference TRBV7-2 and TRBJ1-5 provide the parts outside the CDR3, is GAGVSQSPSNKVTEKGKDVELRCDPISGHTALYWYRQSLGQGLEFLIYFQGNSAPDKSGLPSDRFSAERTGGSVSTLTIQRTQQEDSAVYLCASSWSGTGAGQPQHFGDGTRLSIL.

This clonotype was seen only a few times. The V call is TRBV6-2 or TRBV6-3, the J call TRBJ1-2; tentatively, D is TRBD1 (5 bases). Germline CDR1 is MNHEY and CDR2 is SVGEGT. The CDR3 length is 11 residues. Trimming pared 6 bases from V and 7 bases from J, leaving 9 bases between. The CDR3 bases are TGTGCCAGCAGCCCGGACATTGGCTACACCTTC. This gives the protein CASSPDIGYTF.

The chain couples TRBV20-1 to TRBJ1-2; tentatively, D is TRBD1 (6 bases). In germline, CDR1 is DFQATT, CDR2 SNEGSKA (reference sequence). Trimming left V 5 bases short and J 4 bases short, with 11 bases between. CDR3 length: 12 amino acids. The chain's CDR3 is CSALQGTYGYTF. The CDR3 DNA follows: TGCAGTGCTCTCCAGGGGACCTATGGCTACACCTTC.

The rearrangement links TRBV19 to TRBJ1-6; 7 bases fit TRBD1. The V and J ends lost 6 bases and 5 bases, in that order; junction bases with no gene match: 10. The CDR3 has 16 residues. Germline lookup yields CDR1 LNHDA and CDR2 SQIVND (reference sequence). The CDR3 is CASRSDRAVDNSPLHF. For the CDR3, the DNA is TGTGCCAGTAGAAGCGACAGGGCGGTCGATAATTCACCCCTCCACTTT.

The V gene is TRBV19, the J gene TRBJ2-3, with no clear D. The V end lost 6 bases, the J end lost 0 bases, and 7 bases lay between the germline ends. The CDR3 totals 13 residues. The germline CDR1 and CDR2 sequences are LNHDA and SQIVND (reference sequence). DNA of the CDR3: TGTGCCAGTAGCTGGCAGAGCACAGATACGCAGTATTTT. Its protein product is CASSWQSTDTQYF. Full variable domain (outside the CDR3, taken from reference TRBV19 and TRBJ2-3): DGGITQSPKYLFRKEGQNVTLSCEQNLNHDAMYWYRQDPGQGLRLIYYSQIVNDFQKGDIAEGYSVSREKKESFPLTVTSAQKNPTAFYLCASSWQSTDTQYFGPGTRLTVL.

The gene calls are TRBV5-6 and TRBJ2-5; tentatively, D is TRBD1 or TRBD2 (5 bases each). CDR3 length: 14 residues. V was cut by 0 bases and J by 4 bases, with 10 bases left in between. The germline V gene has CDR1 SGHDT and CDR2 YYEEEE. The CDR3 DNA follows: TGTGCCAGCAGCTTGGTAGAGGGGCTAGAGACCCAGTACTTC. Translating it yields CASSLVEGLETQYF.

Comments on this clonotype: A junction end diverges from the germline sequence, so it may reflect a read error. The gene calls are TRBV7-2 and TRBJ1-1; D is ambiguous. CDR3 length: 15 amino acids. Germline V gives CDR1 SGHTA, CDR2 FQGNSA. The CDR3 sequence: CASSFSKNKNTEALF. The DNA for the CDR3 is TGTGCCAGCAGCTTCAGTAAGAACAAAAACACTGAAGCTCTCTTT.

The chain uses TRBV4-2 and TRBJ1-5, with a possible D match to TRBD1 (5 bases). Germline V gives CDR1 LGHNA, CDR2 YNFKEQ. The CDR3 loop spans 17 amino acids. The V end was cut by 0 bases, the J end by 2 bases, with 14 bases between. The CDR3 here is CASSQEARRGGNQPQHF. The DNA of the CDR3 is TGTGCCAGCAGCCAAGAAGCGAGAAGGGGTGGCAATCAGCCCCAGCATTTT.

The chain couples TRBV4-1 to TRBJ2-1, with D perhaps TRBD1 or TRBD2 (6 bases each). Trimming removed 4 bases from V and 6 bases from J, with 16 bases in between. The CDR3 is 15 amino acids. Germline CDR1 reads MGHRA; CDR2 reads YSYEKL. The CDR3 protein is CASSRGGGTGNEQFF. The CDR3 nucleotides read TGCGCCAGCAGCCGAGGGGGAGGCACTGGCAATGAGCAGTTCTTC.

The chain combines TRBV11-3 with TRBJ1-6; the D is unclear. The CDR3 consists of 15 residues. Germline assignment: CDR1 SGHNT and CDR2 YENEEA. Deletions cut 1 base from V and 0 bases from J, with 4 bases between. The CDR3 protein is CASSLASSYNSPLHF. Here the CDR3 DNA reads TGTGCCAGCAGCTTAGCTAGCTCCTATAATTCACCCCTCCACTTT.

This clonotype turned up a few times. V and J are TRBV20-1 and TRBJ1-2; a weak D match, TRBD1 (6 bases). This CDR3 contains 12 residues. The germline V and J ends were trimmed by 4 bases and 7 bases, with 13 bases remaining between them. Per the germline V gene, CDR1 is DFQATT and CDR2 is SNEGSKA (reference sequence). CDR3 sequence: CSATRGGGGYTF. The CDR3 bases are TGCAGTGCTACCAGGGGTGGCGGTGGCTACACCTTC.

This chain uses TRBV28 with TRBJ2-7, with D possibly matching TRBD1 (5 bases). The CDR3 consists of 14 residues. Germline V gene sequence: CDR1 MDHEN, CDR2 SYDVKM. Trimming left V 2 bases short and J 2 bases short, with 10 bases between. As DNA, the CDR3 is TGTGCCAGCAGTTTACAGGGCGGAGCCTACGAGCAGTACTTC. Translation gives CASSLQGGAYEQYF. The entire variable domain, with the rest obtained from reference TRBV28 and TRBJ2-7, is as follows: DVKVTQSSRYLVKRTGEKVFLECVQDMDHENMFWYRQDPGLGLRLIYFSYDVKMKEKGDIPEGYSVSREKKERFSLILESASTNQTSMYLCASSLQGGAYEQYFGPGTRLTVT.

This chain uses TRBV27 with TRBJ2-3; possibly TRBD2 for D (6 bases). The CDR3 totals 17 residues. V lost 6 bases, J lost 1 base, and 20 bases lay in between. CDR1 and CDR2 (germline): MNHEY, SMNVEV (reference sequence). The CDR3 sequence: CASRSVSRRAGTDTQYF. CDR3 nucleotides: TGTGCCAGCAGATCAGTTTCGCGGAGGGCGGGCACAGATACGCAGTATTTT.